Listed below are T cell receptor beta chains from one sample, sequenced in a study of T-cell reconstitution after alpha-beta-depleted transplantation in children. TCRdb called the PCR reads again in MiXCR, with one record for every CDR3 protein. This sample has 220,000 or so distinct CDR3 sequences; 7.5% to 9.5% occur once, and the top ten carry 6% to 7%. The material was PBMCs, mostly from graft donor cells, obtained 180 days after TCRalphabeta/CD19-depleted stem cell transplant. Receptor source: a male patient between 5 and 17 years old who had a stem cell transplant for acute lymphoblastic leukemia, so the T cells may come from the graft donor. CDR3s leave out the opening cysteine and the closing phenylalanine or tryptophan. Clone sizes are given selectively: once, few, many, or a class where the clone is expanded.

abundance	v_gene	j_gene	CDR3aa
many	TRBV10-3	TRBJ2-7	AISESLGGGQY
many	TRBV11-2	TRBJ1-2	ASSLESYGYT
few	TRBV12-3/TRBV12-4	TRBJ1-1	ASSLSRGGLTEAF
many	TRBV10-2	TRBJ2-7	ASSESRSFKQY
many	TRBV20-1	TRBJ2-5	SARLQGRGTQY
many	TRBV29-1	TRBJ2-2	SVPGTGGNTGELF
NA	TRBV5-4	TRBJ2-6	ASRGLGANVLT
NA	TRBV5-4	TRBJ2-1	ASKSRLAAYNEQF
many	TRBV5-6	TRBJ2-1	ASSPYYNEQF
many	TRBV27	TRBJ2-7	ATQLAARGSYEQY
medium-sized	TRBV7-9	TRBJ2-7	ASSIDRVPYEQY
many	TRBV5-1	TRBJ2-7	ASRGLTSYEQY
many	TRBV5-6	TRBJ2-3	ASSGASATDTQY
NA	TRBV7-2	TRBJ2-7	ASSPRNSPYEQY
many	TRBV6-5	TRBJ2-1	ASSYSTGGYNEQF
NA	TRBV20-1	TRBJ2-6	SARRTSGQVSSGANVLT
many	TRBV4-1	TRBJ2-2	ASSHAIAGSFTGELF
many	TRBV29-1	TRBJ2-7	SVAGLAGEQY
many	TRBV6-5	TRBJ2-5	ASSYLSTQETQY
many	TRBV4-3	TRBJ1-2	ASSYSKNYGYT
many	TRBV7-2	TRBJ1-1	ASSLPGTVNTEAF
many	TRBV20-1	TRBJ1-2	SARASVGNYGYT
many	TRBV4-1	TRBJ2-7	ASSQRASGTFSYEQY
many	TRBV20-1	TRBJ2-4	SARDGRVAKNIQY
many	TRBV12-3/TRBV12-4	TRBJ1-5	ASSLDRGRQPQH
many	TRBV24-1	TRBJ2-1	ATSDHPQGPRYNEQF
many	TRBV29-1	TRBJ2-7	SVLNGQSYEQY
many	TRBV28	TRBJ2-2	ASSSPGLADQSTGELF
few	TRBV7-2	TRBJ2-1	ASSLNSLAGGNEQF
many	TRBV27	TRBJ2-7	ASGGNVGEQY
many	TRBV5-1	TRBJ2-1	ASSWGTGNFEQF
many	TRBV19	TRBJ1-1	ASKIVWAANTEAF
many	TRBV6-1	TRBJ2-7	ASTHGLQSYEQY
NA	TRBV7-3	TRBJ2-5	ASSLYWSQETQY
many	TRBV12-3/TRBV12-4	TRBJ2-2	ASSLLAGPGELF
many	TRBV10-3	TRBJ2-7	AISEVSTYEQY
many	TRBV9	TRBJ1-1	ASSVDRGKTEAF
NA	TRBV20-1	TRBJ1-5	SASGPGQGILNQPQH
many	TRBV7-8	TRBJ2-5	ASSSWDSPQETQY
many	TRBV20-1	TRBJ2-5	SARRRASGPQETQY
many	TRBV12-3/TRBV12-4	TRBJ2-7	ASSLRDPRDYYEQY
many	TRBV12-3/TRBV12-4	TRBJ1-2	ASSSQTGGRDGYT
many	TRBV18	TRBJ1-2	ASSPDTVYT
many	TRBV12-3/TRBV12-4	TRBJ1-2	ASSLKGRNYGYT
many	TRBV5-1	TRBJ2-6	ASSPTPSGANVLT
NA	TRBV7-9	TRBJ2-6	ASSRGGRSGANVLT
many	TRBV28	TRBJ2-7	ASSLLVAEQY
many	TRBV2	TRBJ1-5	ASNTGSEQPQH
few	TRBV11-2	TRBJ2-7	ASSLNGNGPYEQY
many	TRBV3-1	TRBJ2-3	ASSHPGQSVDTQY
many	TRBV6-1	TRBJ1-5	ASSVLRGRGNQPQH